The 6 T cell receptor beta chains in this list originate from one sample, sequenced in a study of T cell responses to AZD1222 COVID-19 vaccine. Libraries were prepared by immunoSEQ multiplex PCR; TCRdb keeps only in-frame clonotypes and omits some of them. There are about 72,000 clones in the sample; roughly 89% occur only once, and more than 2% lies in the top ten. The material sequenced was peripheral blood, taken on day 0 of AZD1222 vaccination. These receptors were obtained from an adult in good health.

This chain links TRBV5-6 with TRBJ1-6, with a weak D call TRBD1 (5 bases). The CDR3 covers 14 residues. V was shortened by 2 bases and J by 9 bases, with 12 bases between the two germline ends. Germline V gives CDR1 SGHDT, CDR2 YYEEEE. CDR3: CASSFTGPFSPLHF. The CDR3 nucleotides read TGTGCCAGCAGCTTTACGGGACCTTTTTCACCCCTCCACTTT.

The chain combines TRBV3-1 (or the pseudogene TRBV3-2) with TRBJ2-3, with D hard to call. The CDR3 spans 13 residues. Trimming shortened V by 0 bases and J by 7 bases, and 8 bases separated the two germline ends. CDR1 is LGHDT and CDR2 is YNNKEL in the germline V gene (reference sequence). CDR3 coding DNA: TGTGCCAGCAGCCAAGATCAACGGAATACGCAGTATTTT. Protein sequence: CASSQDQRNTQYF.

The V and J genes are TRBV13 and TRBJ2-2, with D possibly TRBD1 on 6 matching bases. Germline V gene lookup returns CDR1 PRHDT and CDR2 FYEKMQ (reference sequence). The CDR3 is 13 residues long. The ends were cut back, 4 bases at V and 6 bases at J, with 9 bases in the middle. The CDR3 sequence: CASSSAGAGELFF. The CDR3, as DNA: TGTGCCAGCAGCTCAGCAGGGGCCGGGGAGCTGTTTTTT.

The V call is TRBV19, the J call TRBJ2-1, with a tentative D call TRBD2 (6 bases). Trimming took off 4 bases at V and 9 bases at J, with 10 bases between the two ends. Germline CDR1 is LNHDA and CDR2 is SQIVND (reference sequence). The CDR3 is 12 amino acids. The CDR3 region is CASSRGVLEQFF. For the CDR3, the DNA is TGTGCCAGTAGTAGGGGGGTTCTTGAGCAGTTCTTC.

The J gene is TRBJ2-7, the V gene TRBV18; possibly TRBD1 for D (6 bases). V was shortened by 3 bases and J by 2 bases, with 11 bases between the two germline ends. In germline, CDR1 is KGHSH, CDR2 LQKENI. The CDR3 covers 14 residues. CDR3 nucleotides: TGTGCCAGCTCACCTACTACAGGGACCTACGAGCAGTACTTC. It is translated as CASSPTTGTYEQYF.

The V and J genes are TRBV24-1 and TRBJ2-7; 10 positions match TRBD2. V trimming: 4 bases; J trimming: 1 base; junction bases outside the gene matches: 6. CDR3 size: 16 residues. Germline V gene lookup returns CDR1 KGHDR and CDR2 SFDVKD. CDR3 residues: CATSDSGTSDSYEQYF. CDR3 sequence (DNA): TGTGCCACCAGTGACTCCGGGACTAGCGATTCCTACGAGCAGTACTTC.